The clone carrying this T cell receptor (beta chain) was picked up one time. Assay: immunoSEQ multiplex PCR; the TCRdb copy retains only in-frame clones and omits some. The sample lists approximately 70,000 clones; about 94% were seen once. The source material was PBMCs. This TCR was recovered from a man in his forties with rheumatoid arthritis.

The CDR3 is CASSPVQYTEAFF. DNA of the CDR3: TGTGCCAGCTCACCAGTGCAGTACACTGAAGCTTTCTTT. The chain carries TRBV18 and TRBJ1-1; D not certain. V was cut by 2 bases and J by 3 bases, with 7 bases left in between. Germline V gene lookup returns CDR1 KGHSH and CDR2 LQKENI. This CDR3 region has 13 residues.